These 17 T cell receptor beta chains originate from one sample sequenced in a study of technical replicates of blood from several donors. Profiling relied on immunoSEQ multiplex PCR, and the TCRdb table lists in-frame clones only, not all of them. The sample carries 55,000 to 75,000 clones, 91% recorded once. Specimen: PBMCs. Every receptor here comes from a human donor in good health. Some clones in this sample may be carry-over from other donors' samples.

The chain couples TRBV23-1 to TRBJ2-7; D remains ambiguous. TRBV23-1 is treated as an ORF (open reading frame) with a function not yet certain. Between the trimmed V and J ends, which lost 3 bases and 7 bases, there was a span of 16 bases. The CDR3 extends over 14 amino acids. CDR3 in DNA: TGCGCCAGCAGTCACGGTAACCGACTCTGGGAGCAGTACTTC. This codes for CASSHGNRLWEQYF.

This chain uses TRBV5-1 with TRBJ1-1; D unclear. Between the trimmed V and J ends, which lost 0 bases and 1 base, there was a span of 4 bases. CDR1 SGHRS and CDR2 YFSETQ come from the germline V gene. The CDR3 is 13 amino acids. DNA of the CDR3: TGCGCCAGCAGCTTGGGGCCGAACACTGAAGCTTTCTTT. It yields the protein CASSLGPNTEAFF. The complete variable domain, with remaining parts taken from reference TRBV5-1 and TRBJ1-1, reads KAGVTQTPRYLIKTRGQQVTLSCSPISGHRSVSWYQQTPGQGLQFLFEYFSETQRNKGNFPGRFSGRQFSNSRSEMNVSTLELGDSALYLCASSLGPNTEAFFGQGTRLTVV.

This chain links TRBV27 with TRBJ2-1, with TRBD2 matching over 14 bases. V trimming: 5 bases; J trimming: 7 bases; junction bases outside the gene matches: 7. The CDR3 contains 16 residues. Germline V gene sequence: CDR1 MNHEY, CDR2 SMNVEV (reference sequence). In nucleotides, the CDR3 is TGTGCCAGCAGTACCAGACTAGCGGGAGGGGATAATGAGCAGTTCTTC. This translates into CASSTRLAGGDNEQFF.

The V gene is TRBV18, the J gene TRBJ2-5; D is perhaps TRBD2 (6 bases). The ends were cut back, 5 bases at V and 5 bases at J, with 15 bases in the middle. This CDR3 comprises 14 residues. The V gene's germline CDR1 is KGHSH and CDR2 LQKENI. DNA of the CDR3: TGTGCCAGCTCAGCCCCGGGACTCGGGGAGACCCAGTACTTC. Amino acids: CASSAPGLGETQYF.

The chain recombines TRBV7-2 with TRBJ2-7, with 7 bases matching TRBD2. The CDR3 covers 17 residues. J gave up 0 bases and V 1 base, and 9 bases lay outside the gene matches. CDR1 and CDR2 (germline): SGHTA, FQGNSA. Here the CDR3 reads CASSLGLSGGASYEQYF. CDR3 bases: TGTGCCAGCAGCTTAGGTCTATCGGGAGGCGCCTCCTACGAGCAGTACTTC.

The rearrangement links TRBV14 to TRBJ2-7; D is unresolved. The V end was cut by 5 bases, the J end by 6 bases, with 17 bases between. The V gene's germline CDR1 is SGHDN and CDR2 FVKESK. This CDR3 contains 14 residues. The CDR3 DNA sequence: TGTGCCAGCAGCTCCCCGCTACTACCGCGCGAGCAGTACTTC. The encoded protein is CASSSPLLPREQYF.

The chain combines TRBV27 with TRBJ2-1; the match to TRBD2 covers 7 bases. Trimming cost V 7 bases and J 4 bases; bases outside gene matches: 7. Per the germline V gene, CDR1 is MNHEY and CDR2 is SMNVEV (reference sequence). The CDR3 sequence is 14 residues long. The CDR3 nucleotides read TGTGCCAGCACAAGGCGCGGGGGTTACAATGAGCAGTTCTTC. Protein sequence: CASTRRGGYNEQFF.

The genes are TRBV7-8 and TRBJ2-3; 11 bases map to TRBD2. The V segment lost 7 bases and the J segment 3 bases; nucleotides outside the gene matches: 15. CDR1 and CDR2 (germline): SGHVS, FQNEAQ. The CDR3 is 18 amino acids. CDR3 amino acids: CASTTTTPSSGRTDTQYF. CDR3 DNA sequence: TGTGCCAGCACCACCACGACCCCCTCTAGCGGGAGGACAGATACGCAGTATTTT. Variable domain in full (rest from reference TRBV7-8 and TRBJ2-3): GAGVSQSPRYKVAKRGQDVALRCDPISGHVSLFWYQQALGQGPEFLTYFQNEAQLDKSGLPSDRFFAERPEGSVSTLKIQRTQQEDSAVYLCASTTTTPSSGRTDTQYFGPGTRLTVL.

CDR3 in amino acids: CASSLWGGRRGELFF. CDR3 coding DNA: TGTGCCAGCAGCTTGTGGGGGGGGCGTCGAGGGGAGCTGTTTTTT. The rearrangement joins TRBV5-4 to TRBJ2-2, with a possible D match to TRBD2 (7 bases). The CDR3 spans 15 residues. The germline gives CDR1 SGHNT, CDR2 YYREEE (reference sequence). V was cut by 1 base and J by 8 bases, with 15 bases left in between.

The chain joins TRBV5-8 to TRBJ2-7; TRBD2 agrees at 11 bases. The germline V gene encodes CDR1 SGHTS and CDR2 YDEGEE. The CDR3 runs to 16 residues. Trimming at V came to 4 bases and at J to 0 bases, leaving 6 bases not matched to a gene. This chain's CDR3 is CASSRSGTSGSYEQYF. DNA for the CDR3: TGTGCCAGCAGCAGATCCGGGACTAGCGGCTCCTACGAGCAGTACTTC.

This clone is a singleton in its sample. The chain employs TRBV11-2 and TRBJ2-7; 9 positions match TRBD1. CDR3 length: 16 residues. From germline, CDR1 is SGHAT and CDR2 FQNNGV. With 5 bases clipped from V and 2 bases from J, the junction kept 10 bases outside the gene matches. CDR3 DNA sequence: TGTGCCAGCAGCCCACGACAGGGGGGCCTAACCTACGAGCAGTACTTC. It encodes CASSPRQGGLTYEQYF.

The V call is TRBV29-1, the J call TRBJ1-2, with 7 bases fitting TRBD1. The CDR3 extends over 14 amino acids. V shed 0 bases, J shed 11 bases, and the junction held 12 bases outside the gene matches. CDR1 and CDR2 from the germline V gene are SQVTM and ANQGSEA. The CDR3 protein is CSVEEARGQRAYTF. Here the CDR3 DNA reads TGCAGCGTTGAAGAGGCACGGGGACAGCGGGCGTACACCTTC. Filled out from reference TRBV29-1 and TRBJ1-2, the complete variable domain reads SAVISQKPSRDICQRGTSLTIQCQVDSQVTMMFWYRQQPGQSLTLIATANQGSEATYESGFVIDKFPISRPNLTFSTLTVSNMSPEDSSIYLCSVEEARGQRAYTFGSGTRLTVV.

This clone was counted a single time. The rearrangement links TRBV5-5 to TRBJ1-4; no firm D call. This CDR3 is 13 amino acids long. From germline, CDR1 is SGHKS and CDR2 YYEKEE (reference sequence). With 0 bases removed from V and 8 bases from J, the gap between germline ends came to 8 bases. Here the CDR3 reads CASSLVSGEKLFF. In DNA, the CDR3 is TGTGCCAGCAGCTTGGTCAGTGGCGAAAAACTGTTTTTT.

The V and J genes are TRBV6-1 and TRBJ1-3; no firm D call. Per the germline V gene, CDR1 is MNHNS and CDR2 is SASEGT. The CDR3 is 13 amino acids. The V and J ends lost 6 bases and 2 bases respectively, with 8 bases between them. This CDR3 reads CASSTTPGNTIYF. Written as DNA, the CDR3 is TGTGCCAGCAGCACAACCCCTGGAAACACCATATATTTT.

Worth noting for this clone: This CDR3 is also generated by other DNA sequences in the sample. The CDR3 region has the DNA TGTGCCAGCAGCTCACAGGGTAACACTGAAGCTTTCTTT. It is translated as CASSSQGNTEAFF. This rearrangement joins TRBV7-2 to TRBJ1-1; a weak D match, TRBD1 (6 bases). Germline CDR1 and CDR2: SGHTA and FQGNSA. Trimming removed 4 bases from V and 2 bases from J, with 8 bases in between. This CDR3 contains 13 residues. Full variable domain (missing parts from reference TRBV7-2 and TRBJ1-1): GAGVSQSPSNKVTEKGKDVELRCDPISGHTALYWYRQSLGQGLEFLIYFQGNSAPDKSGLPSDRFSAERTGGSVSTLTIQRTQQEDSAVYLCASSSQGNTEAFFGQGTRLTVV.

The V gene is TRBV4-2, the J gene TRBJ1-1, with TRBD1 matching 10 bases. The CDR3 is 19 amino acids. Per germline, CDR1 LGHNA and CDR2 YNFKEQ. The V segment lost 2 bases and the J segment 0 bases; nucleotides outside the gene matches: 12. The CDR3 sequence: CASSQSRQGAGGMNTEAFF. CDR3 nucleotides: TGTGCCAGCAGCCAATCCAGACAGGGGGCCGGGGGGATGAACACTGAAGCTTTCTTT.

The chain links TRBV7-9 to TRBJ2-2; D is possibly TRBD1 (6 bases). This CDR3 comprises 18 residues. V lost 4 bases to trimming and J lost 7 bases, with 25 bases between them. CDR1 is SEHNR and CDR2 is FQNEAQ in the germline V gene (reference sequence). In nucleotides, the CDR3 is TGTGCCAGCAGCTCATATAGAGTGCGGCAGGGGAACGGCGGGGAGCTGTTTTTT. Its protein product is CASSSYRVRQGNGGELFF. The whole variable domain, filled in from reference TRBV7-9 and TRBJ2-2, reads DTGVSQNPRHKITKRGQNVTFRCDPISEHNRLYWYRQTLGQGPEFLTYFQNEAQLEKSRLLSDRFSAERPKGSFSTLEIQRTEQGDSAMYLCASSSYRVRQGNGGELFFGEGSRLTVL.